A selection of T cell receptor beta chains follows, all from one sample in a study of blood T cell repertoires in COVID-19. Using immunoSEQ multiplex PCR, the repertoire was profiled, and TCRdb retains in-frame clones only, with some absent. The repertoire holds hundreds of thousands of clones, with roughly 86% as singletons. Sequencing was done on a sample of peripheral blood. Source of these receptors: a woman of 80 years or more with COVID-19, enrolled during active disease. CDR3s include the opening cysteine and the closing phenylalanine or tryptophan. The D gene is left open where the match is weak. Size is omitted from some rows. Given values are once, few, many or a class for expanded clones.

>TRBD1|TRBV18|TRBJ1-6|.
CASSLSPGTGLSDGSPLHF
TGTGCCAGCTCACTTTCTCCCGGGACAGGGTTGTCTGACGGTTCACCCCTCCACTTT
>.|TRBV10-1|TRBJ2-7|.
CASSVAGAIEQYF
TGCGCCAGCAGTGTTGCAGGGGCGATCGAGCAGTACTTC
>TRBD2|TRBV5-1|TRBJ2-3|.
CASSPRPSGGETDTQYF
TGCGCCAGCAGCCCCCGTCCTAGCGGGGGGGAGACAGATACGCAGTATTTT
>.|TRBV6-5|TRBJ1-1|.
CASRAGTNTEAFF
TGTGCCAGCAGGGCGGGGACCAACACTGAAGCTTTCTTT
>.|TRBV13|TRBJ1-2|.
CASSLNVVGPGYTF
TGTGCCAGCAGCCTCAACGTAGTGGGGCCCGGCTACACCTTC
>TRBD1|TRBV19|TRBJ1-4|.
CASSPGQGNEKLFF
TGTGCCAGTAGTCCCGGACAGGGTAATGAAAAACTGTTTTTT
>.|TRBV7-2|TRBJ1-2|few
CASSPGWAYGYTF
TGTGCCAGCAGCCCCGGTTGGGCGTATGGCTACACCTTC
>.|TRBV3-1/TRBV3-2|TRBJ2-7|.
CASSLARKPDYEQYF
TGTGCCAGCAGCCTGGCGAGGAAACCAGACTACGAGCAGTACTTC
>.|TRBV7-2|TRBJ1-5|.
CASRPSGVNQPQHF
TGTGCCAGCAGACCCTCCGGGGTCAATCAGCCCCAGCATTTT
>TRBD2|TRBV9|TRBJ2-3|.
CASSTQPGLVTDTQYF
TGTGCCAGCAGCACTCAACCGGGACTAGTCACAGATACGCAGTATTTT
>TRBD1|TRBV5-5|TRBJ2-7|.
CASSPLGQGEQYF
TGTGCCAGCAGCCCCCTTGGACAGGGCGAGCAGTACTTC
>TRBD1|TRBV9|TRBJ1-2|.
CASSRPDRGPGGYTF
TGTGCCAGCAGCCGCCCGGACAGGGGGCCTGGGGGCTACACCTTC
>.|TRBV3-1/TRBV3-2|TRBJ1-1|.
CASSRGQLNTEAFF
TGTGCCAGCAGCCGCGGGCAGCTGAACACTGAAGCTTTCTTT
>TRBD1|TRBV28|TRBJ1-5|.
CASSRGRGQSYVSSNQPQHF
TGTGCCAGCAGTCGGGGCAGGGGGCAAAGTTATGTAAGTAGCAATCAGCCCCAGCATTTT
>.|TRBV3-1/TRBV3-2|TRBJ2-5|.
CASSQGVVGTQYF
TGTGCCAGCAGCCAAGGAGTGGTCGGGACCCAGTACTTC
>TRBD1|TRBV5-4|TRBJ2-2|.
CASSLGLTGERTGELFF
TGTGCCAGCAGCTTGGGCTTGACAGGGGAGCGGACCGGGGAGCTGTTTTTT
>.|TRBV5-1|TRBJ1-4|.
CASSLSSRLNEKLFF
TGCGCCAGCAGCTTGTCGTCCAGGCTAAATGAAAAACTGTTTTTT
>TRBD1|TRBV7-2|TRBJ2-2|.
CASSQTGQGLAGELFF
TGTGCCAGCAGCCAAACGGGACAGGGGCTTGCCGGGGAGCTGTTTTTT
>TRBD1|TRBV10-3|TRBJ2-7|.
CAISGQGNSYEQYF
TGTGCCATCAGCGGACAGGGCAACTCCTACGAGCAGTACTTC
>.|TRBV2|TRBJ1-2|medium-sized
CASSHPGFITGYTF
TGTGCCAGCAGTCATCCGGGATTTATAACCGGCTACACCTTC
>.|TRBV18|TRBJ2-3|.
CASSPTGGTDTQYF
TGTGCCAGCTCACCAACGGGTGGGACAGATACGCAGTATTTT
>.|TRBV7-9|TRBJ1-5|.
CASSLGGGDQPQHF
TGTGCCAGCAGCTTGGGGGGAGGGGACCAGCCCCAGCATTTT
>.|TRBV30|TRBJ1-2|.
CAWTGLMNYGYTF
TGTGCCTGGACAGGGTTAATGAACTATGGCTACACCTTC
>.|TRBV7-3|TRBJ2-1|.
CASSLSSHNEQFF
TGTGCCAGCAGCTTAAGTTCTCACAATGAGCAGTTCTTC
>TRBD2|TRBV9|TRBJ2-5|once
CASSAGLAPTETQYF
TGTGCCAGCAGCGCCGGACTAGCGCCTACAGAGACCCAGTACTTC
>TRBD1|TRBV7-9|TRBJ1-2|.
CASSLPPGQGSGYTF
TGTGCCAGCAGCCTGCCCCCGGGACAGGGAAGTGGCTACACCTTC
>TRBD1|TRBV15|TRBJ2-5|.
CATSREGTGKGRETQYF
TGTGCCACCAGCAGAGAGGGGACAGGGAAGGGTAGAGAGACCCAGTACTTC
>.|TRBV28|TRBJ1-1|.
CASSLLYQVNTEAFF
TGTGCCAGCAGTTTATTGTACCAGGTTAACACTGAAGCTTTCTTT
>.|TRBV27|TRBJ1-3|.
CASSSLDRYSGNTIYF
TGTGCCAGCAGTTCCCTGGACAGATACTCTGGAAACACCATATATTTT
>.|TRBV7-9|TRBJ2-3|.
CASSLARGGATDTQYF
TGTGCCAGCAGCTTAGCGCGAGGGGGAGCCACAGATACGCAGTATTTT
>.|TRBV19|TRBJ1-1|.
CASSTTPGDTEAFF
TGTGCCAGTAGTACGACTCCAGGGGACACTGAAGCTTTCTTT
>TRBD2|TRBV5-1|TRBJ2-4|.
CASSRGLAGDLAKNIQYF
TGCGCCAGCAGCCGGGGACTAGCGGGGGATCTAGCCAAAAACATTCAGTACTTC
>.|TRBV5-1|TRBJ1-3|.
CASTSGGLGSGNTIYF
TGCGCCAGCACCTCCGGCGGCCTCGGCTCTGGAAACACCATATATTTT
>.|TRBV27|TRBJ1-4|.
CASSSDTEKLFF
TGTGCCAGCAGTTCCGACACTGAAAAACTGTTTTTT
>TRBD1|TRBV13|TRBJ1-1|.
CASSLGVGQLSEAFF
TGTGCCAGCAGTTTGGGGGTGGGACAGCTCTCTGAAGCTTTCTTT
>.|TRBV15|TRBJ1-2|.
CATSRDSSGYTF
TGTGCCACCAGCAGAGACTCCAGTGGCTACACCTTC
>.|TRBV29-1|TRBJ1-3|.
CSVSRGNTIYF
TGCAGCGTATCCCGTGGAAACACCATATATTTT
>TRBD2|TRBV10-3|TRBJ2-1|.
CAINLGLAGDNEQFF
TGTGCCATCAATTTGGGACTAGCGGGGGACAATGAGCAGTTCTTC
>TRBD2|TRBV6-6|TRBJ2-4|.
CASSLGGRGENIQYF
TGTGCCAGCAGTCTAGGCGGACGGGGGGAAAACATTCAGTACTTC
>TRBD2|TRBV19|TRBJ2-7|.
CASSISGLAGSYEQYF
TGTGCCAGTAGTATCTCCGGACTAGCGGGGTCCTACGAGCAGTACTTC